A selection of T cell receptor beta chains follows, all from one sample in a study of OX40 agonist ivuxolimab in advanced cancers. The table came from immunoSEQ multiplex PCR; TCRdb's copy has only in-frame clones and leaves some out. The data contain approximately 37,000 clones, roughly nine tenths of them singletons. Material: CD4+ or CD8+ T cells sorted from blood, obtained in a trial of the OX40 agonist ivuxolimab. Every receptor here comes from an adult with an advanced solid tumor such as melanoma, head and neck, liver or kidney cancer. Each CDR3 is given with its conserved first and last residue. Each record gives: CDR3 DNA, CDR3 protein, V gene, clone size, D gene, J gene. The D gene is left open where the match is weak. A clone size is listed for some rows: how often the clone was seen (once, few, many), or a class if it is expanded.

CDR3nt: TGTGCCAGCAGCTTCACCCTTGGGGAGCAGTACTTC; CDR3aa: CASSFTLGEQYF; v_gene: TRBV5-4; abundance: -; d_gene: -; j_gene: TRBJ2-7
CDR3nt: TGTGCCAGCAGCTTGCAAGTACAGGGTGAAGCTTTCTTT; CDR3aa: CASSLQVQGEAFF; v_gene: TRBV7-9; abundance: -; d_gene: -; j_gene: TRBJ1-1
CDR3nt: TGTGCCAGCAGCTTAGCTGGGGGGTTAGCAGAGACCCAGTACTTC; CDR3aa: CASSLAGGLAETQYF; v_gene: TRBV11-1; abundance: -; d_gene: -; j_gene: TRBJ2-5
CDR3nt: TGCGCCAGCTTTGACAGCGCGTACGAGCAGTACTTC; CDR3aa: CASFDSAYEQYF; v_gene: TRBV10-2; abundance: once; d_gene: -; j_gene: TRBJ2-7
CDR3nt: TGTGCCAGCAGCGCGATCGGGACAGCGAGCCCGGGCAATCAGCCCCAGCATTTT; CDR3aa: CASSAIGTASPGNQPQHF; v_gene: TRBV11-2; abundance: -; d_gene: TRBD1; j_gene: TRBJ1-5
CDR3nt: TGTGCCAGCAGCTGGGGGGGAGCTTATAGCAATCAGCCCCAGCATTTT; CDR3aa: CASSWGGAYSNQPQHF; v_gene: TRBV11-1; abundance: -; d_gene: -; j_gene: TRBJ1-5
CDR3nt: TGTGCCAGCAGCTTGACGAAAGAGCAGTTCTTC; CDR3aa: CASSLTKEQFF; v_gene: TRBV7-8; abundance: -; d_gene: -; j_gene: TRBJ2-1
CDR3nt: TGTGCCAGCAGCGAGCCGGGACTAGCGAGCTCTGAGCAGTTCTTC; CDR3aa: CASSEPGLASSEQFF; v_gene: TRBV6-5; abundance: -; d_gene: TRBD2; j_gene: TRBJ2-1
CDR3nt: TGTGCCAGCAGTGAACAGGACAGGGGCCCCTACGAGCAGTACTTC; CDR3aa: CASSEQDRGPYEQYF; v_gene: TRBV6-1; abundance: -; d_gene: TRBD1; j_gene: TRBJ2-7
CDR3nt: TGTGCCAGCAGCTTGGAATTCAACAGATTCTACGAGCAGTACTTC; CDR3aa: CASSLEFNRFYEQYF; v_gene: TRBV4-2; abundance: -; d_gene: -; j_gene: TRBJ2-7
CDR3nt: TGCGCCAGCAGCCAAGTGAGGGGGGAGACCCAGTACTTC; CDR3aa: CASSQVRGETQYF; v_gene: TRBV4-1; abundance: -; d_gene: -; j_gene: TRBJ2-5
CDR3nt: TGTGCCAGCGAGGGGGGGTTGAATGAGCAGTTCTTC; CDR3aa: CASEGGLNEQFF; v_gene: TRBV7-9; abundance: -; d_gene: -; j_gene: TRBJ2-1
CDR3nt: TGTGCCAGCAGTCAGAATTTATACGAGCAGTACTTC; CDR3aa: CASSQNLYEQYF; v_gene: TRBV28; abundance: -; d_gene: -; j_gene: TRBJ2-7
CDR3nt: TGCGCCAGCAGCCAAGATCCCTTGGGGCTCTCCTACGAGCAGTACTTC; CDR3aa: CASSQDPLGLSYEQYF; v_gene: TRBV4-1; abundance: -; d_gene: -; j_gene: TRBJ2-7
CDR3nt: TGCGCCAGCAGCCCCGGGGGCCTCAATCAGCCCCAGCATTTT; CDR3aa: CASSPGGLNQPQHF; v_gene: TRBV4-1; abundance: -; d_gene: -; j_gene: TRBJ1-5
CDR3nt: TGTGCCAGCAGCTTAACTCAGGGGTCGAACACTGAAGCTTTCTTT; CDR3aa: CASSLTQGSNTEAFF; v_gene: TRBV7-9; abundance: once; d_gene: -; j_gene: TRBJ1-1
CDR3nt: TGTGCCTCACTGCCGGGGACAGGGCCCAATCACGAGCAGTACTTC; CDR3aa: CASLPGTGPNHEQYF; v_gene: TRBV10-3; abundance: -; d_gene: TRBD1; j_gene: TRBJ2-7
CDR3nt: TGTGCCAGCAGACCAGGGCTAGGCAATCAGCCCCAGCATTTT; CDR3aa: CASRPGLGNQPQHF; v_gene: TRBV27; abundance: -; d_gene: -; j_gene: TRBJ1-5
CDR3nt: TGTGCCAGTAGTAAATCCCGGACAGGGGTGGACTACGAGCAGTACTTC; CDR3aa: CASSKSRTGVDYEQYF; v_gene: TRBV19; abundance: -; d_gene: TRBD1; j_gene: TRBJ2-7
CDR3nt: TGTGCCAGCGACAGGGTGATGGCTGGTGAAAAACTGTTTTTT; CDR3aa: CASDRVMAGEKLFF; v_gene: TRBV6-6; abundance: -; d_gene: TRBD1; j_gene: TRBJ1-4
CDR3nt: TGCGCCAGCAGCCAACCGGGACTAACCTCCTACGAGCAGTACTTC; CDR3aa: CASSQPGLTSYEQYF; v_gene: TRBV4-1; abundance: -; d_gene: TRBD2; j_gene: TRBJ2-7
CDR3nt: TGCGCCAGCAGTGTGGGGACACTCGCGAACACCGGGGAGCTGTTTTTT; CDR3aa: CASSVGTLANTGELFF; v_gene: TRBV10-2; abundance: -; d_gene: -; j_gene: TRBJ2-2
CDR3nt: TGCGCCAGCGCGGGACTCGATGGCTACACCTTC; CDR3aa: CASAGLDGYTF; v_gene: TRBV5-1; abundance: -; d_gene: -; j_gene: TRBJ1-2
CDR3nt: TGTGCCAGCAGCGTAGCGGAGAACACTGAAGCTTTCTTT; CDR3aa: CASSVAENTEAFF; v_gene: TRBV9; abundance: -; d_gene: -; j_gene: TRBJ1-1
CDR3nt: TGTGCCACCAGCTGGGCGGCCGGGGAGCTGTTTTTT; CDR3aa: CATSWAAGELFF; v_gene: TRBV15; abundance: -; d_gene: -; j_gene: TRBJ2-2
CDR3nt: TGTGCCAGCAGCCCGGCCGGGACAGGGGGCGTAGATACGCAGTATTTT; CDR3aa: CASSPAGTGGVDTQYF; v_gene: TRBV13; abundance: few; d_gene: TRBD1; j_gene: TRBJ2-3
CDR3nt: TGTGCCAGCAGCTTGGGGGGGAATGAAAAACTGTTTTTT; CDR3aa: CASSLGGNEKLFF; v_gene: TRBV5-8; abundance: -; d_gene: -; j_gene: TRBJ1-4
CDR3nt: TGTGCCAGCAGCCCCAGGACTAGCGGGACAGAGACCCAGTACTTC; CDR3aa: CASSPRTSGTETQYF; v_gene: TRBV9; abundance: -; d_gene: TRBD2; j_gene: TRBJ2-5
CDR3nt: TGTGCCAGCAGTTCCAGACTAGCGGTGAGCCAAGAGACCCAGTACTTC; CDR3aa: CASSSRLAVSQETQYF; v_gene: TRBV28; abundance: -; d_gene: TRBD2; j_gene: TRBJ2-5
CDR3nt: TGCAGCGTTCTCCAGGACAATGAGCAGTTCTTC; CDR3aa: CSVLQDNEQFF; v_gene: TRBV29-1; abundance: -; d_gene: -; j_gene: TRBJ2-1
CDR3nt: TGTGCCAGCAGCGCGCCTAGTGGGGAGGTAACAGATACGCAGTATTTT; CDR3aa: CASSAPSGEVTDTQYF; v_gene: TRBV9; abundance: -; d_gene: -; j_gene: TRBJ2-3
CDR3nt: TGTGCCAGCAGCCCGACCGGGGGGGGGAGCGGCTACACCTTC; CDR3aa: CASSPTGGGSGYTF; v_gene: TRBV7-9; abundance: -; d_gene: -; j_gene: TRBJ1-2
CDR3nt: TGTGCCAGCAGCTGGGGACTAGCGGGAGATGTTGGTAAAGAGACCCAGTACTTC; CDR3aa: CASSWGLAGDVGKETQYF; v_gene: TRBV28; abundance: few; d_gene: TRBD2; j_gene: TRBJ2-5
CDR3nt: TGTGCCAGCAGCTTGGGTGCAGGGGGATCATACGAGCAGTACTTC; CDR3aa: CASSLGAGGSYEQYF; v_gene: TRBV11-2; abundance: -; d_gene: TRBD1; j_gene: TRBJ2-7
CDR3nt: TGCAGCGTTGAGCGGGACCCCAACAATGAGCAGTTCTTC; CDR3aa: CSVERDPNNEQFF; v_gene: TRBV29-1; abundance: -; d_gene: -; j_gene: TRBJ2-1
CDR3nt: TGTGCCAGTATTTCGACAGGTGTAGATACGCAGTATTTT; CDR3aa: CASISTGVDTQYF; v_gene: TRBV19; abundance: -; d_gene: -; j_gene: TRBJ2-3
CDR3nt: TGCAGCGTTGAAGTCCCGGCGGGTCTAGCGGGAGGGCGTCCCAACTACGAGCAGTACTTC; CDR3aa: CSVEVPAGLAGGRPNYEQYF; v_gene: TRBV29-1; abundance: -; d_gene: TRBD2; j_gene: TRBJ2-7
CDR3nt: TGCGCCAGCAGCCGAGGACCGTCGACAGGCTATGACAATGAGCAGTTCTTC; CDR3aa: CASSRGPSTGYDNEQFF; v_gene: TRBV4-1; abundance: -; d_gene: -; j_gene: TRBJ2-1
CDR3nt: TGCGCCAGCAGTGATTCTACAGGGGCAATGAAAAAACTGTTTTTT; CDR3aa: CASSDSTGAMKKLFF; v_gene: TRBV10-1; abundance: -; d_gene: TRBD1; j_gene: TRBJ1-4
CDR3nt: TGTGCCAGCAGCTCCAGTTTTGAGGGGTTGGGACCCCCGTGGGGTGAGCAGTTCTTC; CDR3aa: CASSSSFEGLGPPWGEQFF; v_gene: TRBV11-3; abundance: -; d_gene: -; j_gene: TRBJ2-1
CDR3nt: TGTGCCAGCAGGGCGGGACTAGCGGGGAGAGCAGATACGCAGTATTTT; CDR3aa: CASRAGLAGRADTQYF; v_gene: TRBV6-6; abundance: -; d_gene: TRBD2; j_gene: TRBJ2-3
CDR3nt: TGTGCCAGCAGTTACGGGACTAGTATGTACGAGCAGTACTTC; CDR3aa: CASSYGTSMYEQYF; v_gene: TRBV27; abundance: once; d_gene: TRBD2; j_gene: TRBJ2-7
CDR3nt: TGTGCCAGCAGCTTAGATCCGAGGGTCAGCTCTGGAAACACCATATATTTT; CDR3aa: CASSLDPRVSSGNTIYF; v_gene: TRBV11-2; abundance: -; d_gene: -; j_gene: TRBJ1-3
CDR3nt: TGTGCCAGTAGTATGATCCAGATCTCAAGCACAGATACGCAGTATTTT; CDR3aa: CASSMIQISSTDTQYF; v_gene: TRBV19; abundance: -; d_gene: -; j_gene: TRBJ2-3
CDR3nt: TGTGCCAGCAGCGCGAGAGGGGCGGGGATAGATACGCAGTATTTT; CDR3aa: CASSARGAGIDTQYF; v_gene: TRBV7-9; abundance: -; d_gene: -; j_gene: TRBJ2-3
CDR3nt: TGCGCCAGCAGCCAAGTAGAAGGGAGCACTGAAGCTTTCTTT; CDR3aa: CASSQVEGSTEAFF; v_gene: TRBV4-1; abundance: -; d_gene: -; j_gene: TRBJ1-1
CDR3nt: TGTGCCAGTAGTATACAGGGGGCCAACGAGCAGTACTTC; CDR3aa: CASSIQGANEQYF; v_gene: TRBV19; abundance: -; d_gene: TRBD1; j_gene: TRBJ2-7
CDR3nt: TGTGCCAGCAGCTTAGTCCCAGAGCAGTTCTTC; CDR3aa: CASSLVPEQFF; v_gene: TRBV7-9; abundance: -; d_gene: -; j_gene: TRBJ2-1
CDR3nt: TGTGCCAGCAGTCCTACGTGGGACAACTGGGAGACCCAGTACTTC; CDR3aa: CASSPTWDNWETQYF; v_gene: TRBV27; abundance: -; d_gene: -; j_gene: TRBJ2-5
CDR3nt: TGTGCCAGCAGTTACTCGAGTCTAGCTTACGAGCAGTACTTC; CDR3aa: CASSYSSLAYEQYF; v_gene: TRBV6-5; abundance: -; d_gene: -; j_gene: TRBJ2-7